This T cell receptor beta chain is drawn from a study of T-cell reconstitution after alpha-beta-depleted transplantation in children. Unique molecular identifiers tagged the TCRbeta library. MiXCR was run by TCRdb on the PCR reads, yielding one entry per CDR3 protein. Found here are a few hundred thousand distinct CDR3 sequences, 10% to 13% of them singletons; the top ten hold approximately 2.3%. The CDR3 totals 16 residues. The junction had 6 bases not matched to a gene; V was cut back by 5 bases and J by 5 bases. Per the germline V gene, CDR1 is SGHVS and CDR2 is FNYEAQ. This clonotype was counted a single time.

Sequenced material: PBMCs from the stem cell graft donor, taken from the stem cell graft. The clonotype originates from a human donor who donated a stem cell graft to a child with acute lymphoblastic leukemia. The chain links TRBV7-6 to TRBJ2-1, with 13 bases that match TRBD2. CDR3 protein: CASSLGGLAGHNEQFF. The CDR3, as DNA: TGTGCCAGCAGCCTGGGGGGACTAGCGGGGCACAATGAGCAGTTCTTC.